This note documents a single TCR beta chain sequence. The antigen is undetermined. Germline values: CDR1 SGHNT, CDR2 YENEEA. The CDR3 runs to 16 residues. V was clipped by 4 bases and J by 3 bases, with 19 bases between them. This entry is derived from a study of T-cell memory formation after mild COVID-19. Looking at the study overall: Largely, the TCR clusters proved donor specific. Findings and limits, study-wide: There was a balanced CD4/CD8 profile in clones contracting day 15 to 85, and later expanders leaned CD4+. Some SARS-CoV-2-responding clones were already detected in memory before infection.

5'RACE with constant-segment primers built TCRalpha and TCRbeta cDNA libraries with UMIs. TCRdb recomputed calls from the 5' RACE reads with MiXCR, one row per CDR3 protein. The sample records about 130,000 distinct CDR3 sequences, approximately 15% being singletons. The origin of this receptor is an adult woman who had mild COVID-19 (a few samples of this study predate the infection). Cell type and time point are not known. The sequencing input was PBMCs or a T cell subset sorted from them (not recorded which). The V call is TRBV11-3, the J call TRBJ2-7; unclear D gene. The CDR3 DNA reads TGTGCCAGCAGCTCTACACCCGGTGGATTCGGCTACGAGCAGTACTTC. Translation gives CASSSTPGGFGYEQYF.